The 13 T cell receptor beta chains listed next were all sequenced from one sample in a study of cytomegalovirus exposure and HLA in healthy donors. Only in-frame clones appear in the TCRdb table, and some are missing; sequencing was by immunoSEQ multiplex PCR. There are around 200,000 clones in the sample; about 86% occur only once, and about 2.8% lies in the top ten. Sample: PBMCs. These receptors all come from a woman aged 18 to 35 in good health and CMV-seropositive.

This chain connects TRBV29-1 to TRBJ1-1, with TRBD1 as a possible D gene (6 bases). V was trimmed by 8 bases and J by 3 bases, leaving 13 bases between them. The CDR3 loop spans 12 amino acids. Germline CDR1 and CDR2: SQVTM and ANQGSEA. This chain's CDR3 is CSSNRADTEAFF. The CDR3 nucleotides are TGCAGCTCCAACAGGGCAGACACTGAAGCTTTCTTT.

The chain joins TRBV15 to TRBJ2-1; weak D call: TRBD1 (5 bases). V lost 0 bases and J lost 3, with 12 bases in between. The CDR3 is 16 residues long. The V gene's germline CDR1 is LNHNV and CDR2 YYDKDF (reference sequence). The CDR3 is CATSRDVAGNYNEQFF. CDR3 DNA sequence: TGTGCCACCAGCAGAGATGTGGCAGGGAACTACAATGAGCAGTTCTTC. Complete variable domain (other parts from reference TRBV15 and TRBJ2-1): DAMVIQNPRYQVTQFGKPVTLSCSQTLNHNVMYWYQQKSSQAPKLLFHYYDKDFNNEADTPDNFQSRRPNTSFCFLDIRSPGLGDTAMYLCATSRDVAGNYNEQFFGPGTRLTVL.

This clone showed up just once. The chain has TRBV9 and TRBJ2-6; D is undetermined. The germline gives CDR1 SGDLS, CDR2 YYNGEE. The CDR3 contains 17 residues. The germline V and J ends were trimmed by 0 bases and 2 bases, with 12 bases remaining between them. The CDR3 sequence is CASSVEARGPGANVLTF. CDR3 in DNA: TGTGCCAGCAGCGTAGAAGCTAGAGGCCCTGGGGCCAACGTCCTGACTTTC.

The V call is TRBV6-5, the J call TRBJ2-2; TRBD1 aligns across 9 bases. J lost 13 bases, V lost 4 bases, and 16 bases had no gene match. The CDR3 consists of 16 residues. Germline assignment: CDR1 MNHEY and CDR2 SVGAGI. CDR3 sequence reads: CASSSPGQGFWVGLFF. The CDR3 DNA reads as TGTGCCAGCAGTTCCCCGGGACAGGGCTTTTGGGTTGGGCTGTTTTTT.

The rearrangement joins TRBV11-2 to TRBJ2-5; D possibly corresponds to TRBD2 (7 bases). Germline CDR1 reads SGHAT; CDR2 reads FQNNGV. The V and J ends lost 6 bases and 7 bases respectively, with 18 bases between them. This CDR3 has 14 residues. The CDR3 region has the DNA TGTGCCAGCAGTTCCGAGGGAGGGGGATGGACCCAGTACTTC. It translates to CASSSEGGGWTQYF.

V is TRBV11-2 and J is TRBJ2-1, with a possible D match to TRBD2 (6 bases). This CDR3 spans 16 amino acids. In germline, CDR1 is SGHAT, CDR2 FQNNGV. The V and J ends lost 4 bases and 6 bases respectively, with 19 bases between them. Here the CDR3 DNA reads TGTGCCAGCAGCTCCCCTCGCGCGGGGCCGGCCAATGAGCAGTTCTTC. Its translation is CASSSPRAGPANEQFF.

The chain uses TRBV5-1 and TRBJ2-3; TRBD2 matches at 9 bases. The trim removed 1 base at V and 3 bases at J, leaving 6 bases unmatched. The CDR3 is 16 amino acids. Germline-derived CDR1 and CDR2 are SGHRS and YFSETQ. CDR3 in amino acids: CASSLPSGASTDTQYF. The CDR3 DNA is TGCGCCAGCAGCTTGCCTAGCGGGGCATCTACAGATACGCAGTATTTT.

J is TRBJ1-1 and V is TRBV20-1; D uncertain. The germline V gene encodes CDR1 DFQATT and CDR2 SNEGSKA (reference sequence). V lost 1 base and J lost 7, with 4 bases in between. This CDR3 contains 10 residues. The CDR3 spells CSARGGEAFF. The CDR3 DNA reads TGCAGTGCTAGAGGCGGTGAAGCTTTCTTT.

The chain links TRBV7-2 to TRBJ1-5; D not resolved. The CDR3 is made up of 13 amino acids. Germline CDR1 reads SGHTA; CDR2 reads FQGNSA. The V end lost 10 bases, the J end lost 3 bases, and 13 bases lay between the germline ends. CDR3 bases: TGTGCCACCCGGGGAGGACCCAATCAGCCCCAGCATTTT. This sequence encodes CATRGGPNQPQHF.

The chain joins TRBV7-2 to TRBJ1-2; 7 bases agree with TRBD1. This CDR3 is 16 amino acids long. Trimming removed 5 bases from V and 1 base from J; junction bases left unmatched: 10. Germline V gene data show CDR1 as SGHTA and CDR2 as FQGNSA. The CDR3 here is CASSLDRERSNYGYTF. As DNA, the CDR3 is TGTGCCAGCAGCCTCGACAGGGAGCGGAGTAACTATGGCTACACCTTC.

The genes are TRBV7-2 and TRBJ2-3, with TRBD2 matching 12 bases. The V gene end was trimmed by 3 bases and the J gene end by 6 bases; junction bases not matched to a gene: 4. Germline CDR1 reads SGHTA; CDR2 reads FQGNSA. CDR3 length: 15 amino acids. CDR3 sequence (DNA): TGTGCCAGCAGCTTGTTTGGGACTAGCGGGGATACGCAGTATTTT. This translates into CASSLFGTSGDTQYF.

The CDR3 coding sequence is TGTGCCAGCAGTGACCCGGGACAGCCTAATGAAAAACTGTTTTTT. Translation: CASSDPGQPNEKLFF. The J gene is TRBJ1-4, the V gene TRBV6-1, with TRBD1 identical over 7 bases. Germline V gene data show CDR1 as MNHNS and CDR2 as SASEGT. With 3 bases clipped from V and 3 bases from J, the junction kept 4 bases outside the gene matches. The length of the CDR3 is 15 residues.

Remarks on this clone: Other DNA sequences within the sample encode an identical CDR3. This chain connects TRBV11-2 to TRBJ2-6, with no clear D. The V gene lost 5 bases and the J gene lost 4 bases, with 12 bases spanning the gap. The CDR3 covers 15 residues. CDR1 SGHAT and CDR2 FQNNGV come from the germline V gene. CDR3 DNA sequence: TGTGCCAGCAGCAAACAAGGAGCCGGGGCCAACGTCCTGACTTTC. It yields the protein CASSKQGAGANVLTF.